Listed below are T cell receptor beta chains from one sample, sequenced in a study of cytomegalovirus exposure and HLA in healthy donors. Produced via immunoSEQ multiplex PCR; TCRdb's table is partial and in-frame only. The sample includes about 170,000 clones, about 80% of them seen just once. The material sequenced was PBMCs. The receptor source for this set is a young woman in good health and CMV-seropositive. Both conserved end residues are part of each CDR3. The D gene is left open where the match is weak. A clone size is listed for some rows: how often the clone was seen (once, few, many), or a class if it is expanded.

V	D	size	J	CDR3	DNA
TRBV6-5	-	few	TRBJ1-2	CASSYNGGAHYGYTF	TGTGCCAGCAGTTACAACGGGGGGGCGCATTATGGCTACACCTTC
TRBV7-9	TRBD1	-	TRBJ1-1	CAISTGTGATEAFF	TGTGCCATTTCGACCGGGACAGGGGCCACTGAAGCTTTCTTT
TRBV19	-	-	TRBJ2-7	CASSIGRGDEQYF	TGTGCCAGTAGTATCGGCAGGGGTGACGAGCAGTACTTC
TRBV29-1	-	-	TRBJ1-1	CSVSKGMNTEAFF	TGCAGCGTTAGCAAGGGGATGAACACTGAAGCTTTCTTT
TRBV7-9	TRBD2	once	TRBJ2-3	CASSLGASGGADTQYF	TGTGCCAGCAGCTTAGGAGCTAGCGGGGGGGCAGATACGCAGTATTTT
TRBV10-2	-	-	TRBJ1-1	CAMSGGVNTEAFF	TGCGCCATGTCGGGAGGGGTGAACACTGAAGCTTTCTTT
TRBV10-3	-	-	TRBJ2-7	CAISSSIRDPTSYEQYF	TGTGCCATCAGTTCCTCTATCCGGGATCCGACCTCCTACGAGCAGTACTTC
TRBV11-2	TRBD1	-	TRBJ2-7	CASSLNLPGGEQYF	TGTGCCAGCAGCTTAAACCTTCCAGGGGGAGAGCAGTACTTC
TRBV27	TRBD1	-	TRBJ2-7	CASSFGTGAEQYF	TGTGCCAGCAGTTTTGGGACAGGGGCCGAGCAGTACTTC
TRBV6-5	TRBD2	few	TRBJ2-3	CASSLLGGSTDTQYF	TGTGCCAGCAGTTTATTGGGGGGGTCCACAGATACGCAGTATTTT
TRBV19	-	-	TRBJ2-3	CASSIRADTQYF	TGTGCCAGTAGTATACGAGCAGATACGCAGTATTTT
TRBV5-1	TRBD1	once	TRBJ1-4	CASTQDRGQNEKLFF	TGTGCCAGCACCCAGGACAGGGGACAGAATGAAAAACTGTTTTTT
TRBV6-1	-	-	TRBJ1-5	CASRSPSSQPQHF	TGTGCCAGCAGATCCCCATCTAGTCAGCCCCAGCATTTT
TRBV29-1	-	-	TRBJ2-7	CSAISFRTATYEQYF	TGCAGCGCCATATCGTTTCGGACAGCCACCTACGAGCAGTACTTC
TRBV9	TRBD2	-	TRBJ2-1	CASSPTSGTYNEQFF	TGTGCCAGCAGCCCCACTAGCGGGACCTACAATGAGCAGTTCTTC
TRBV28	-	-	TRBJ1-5	CASSLGGGGGEQPQHF	TGTGCCAGCAGTTTAGGCGGCGGGGGGGGAGAACAGCCCCAGCATTTT
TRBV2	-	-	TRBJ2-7	CASRPQVFKDEQYF	TGTGCCAGCAGGCCGCAGGTGTTTAAGGACGAGCAGTACTTC
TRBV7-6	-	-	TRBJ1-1	CASSVSGGKRAAFF	TGTGCCAGCAGCGTATCTGGAGGGAAGAGGGCAGCTTTCTTT
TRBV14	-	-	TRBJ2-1	CASSQDGWNEQFF	TGTGCCAGCAGCCAAGATGGCTGGAATGAGCAGTTCTTC
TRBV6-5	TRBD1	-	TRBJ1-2	CASSNDRAGLHGYTF	TGTGCCAGCAGCAACGACAGGGCTGGCTTGCATGGCTACACCTTC
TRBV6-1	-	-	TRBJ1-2	CASSEADGTYYGYTF	TGTGCCAGCAGTGAAGCCGACGGGACTTACTATGGCTACACCTTC
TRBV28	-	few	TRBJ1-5	CASSLWGERQPQHF	TGTGCCAGCAGTTTATGGGGTGAGCGGCAGCCCCAGCATTTT
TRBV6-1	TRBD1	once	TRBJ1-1	CASRARGTEAFF	TGTGCCAGCAGGGCCAGGGGGACTGAAGCTTTCTTT
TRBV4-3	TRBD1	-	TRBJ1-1	CASSQDYRGPAKNTEAFF	TGCGCCAGCAGCCAAGACTACAGGGGACCTGCGAAGAACACTGAAGCTTTCTTT
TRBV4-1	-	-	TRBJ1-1	CASSLSGSEAFF	TGCGCCAGCAGCCTTTCGGGGTCAGAAGCTTTCTTT
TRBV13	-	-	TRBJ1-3	CASSLRARGPNSGNTIYF	TGTGCCAGCAGCTTACGAGCTCGAGGCCCCAACTCTGGAAACACCATATATTTT
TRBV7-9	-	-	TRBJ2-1	CASSLASGWYNEQFF	TGTGCCAGCAGCTTAGCTAGCGGATGGTACAATGAGCAGTTCTTC
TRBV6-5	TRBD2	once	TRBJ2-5	CASRLAGTLYF	TGTGCCAGTAGACTAGCGGGAACCTTGTACTTC
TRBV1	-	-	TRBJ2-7	CTSSGSGLGEQYF	TGCACCAGCAGCGGGAGCGGTCTAGGGGAGCAGTACTTC
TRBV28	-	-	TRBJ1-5	CATQGINQPQHF	TGTGCCACTCAGGGGATAAATCAGCCCCAGCATTTT
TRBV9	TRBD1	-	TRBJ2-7	CASSVAGQGNYEQYF	TGTGCCAGCAGCGTAGCCGGACAGGGAAACTACGAGCAGTACTTC
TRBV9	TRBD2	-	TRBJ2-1	CASSVEGLSGSGNEQFF	TGTGCCAGCAGCGTAGAAGGGTTGAGCGGGAGCGGCAATGAGCAGTTCTTC
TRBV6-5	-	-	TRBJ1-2	CASQPQGIANYGYTF	TGTGCCAGCCAACCCCAGGGAATAGCTAACTATGGCTACACCTTC
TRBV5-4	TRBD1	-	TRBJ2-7	CASSNRGEQYF	TGTGCCAGCAGTAACAGGGGCGAGCAGTACTTC
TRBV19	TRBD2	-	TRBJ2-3	CASSPELAGPADTQYF	TGTGCCAGTAGTCCTGAACTAGCGGGGCCAGCAGATACGCAGTATTTT
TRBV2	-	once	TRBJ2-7	CASSKAGIEPYEQYF	TGTGCCAGCAGTAAAGCCGGGATAGAACCCTACGAGCAGTACTTC
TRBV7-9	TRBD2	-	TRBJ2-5	CASSLEGLAGKTQYF	TGTGCCAGCAGCTTAGAAGGACTAGCGGGAAAGACCCAGTACTTC
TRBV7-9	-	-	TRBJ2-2	CSSSSTARSVTGELFF	TGTTCCAGCAGCTCTACGGCGAGGTCGGTCACCGGGGAGCTGTTTTTT
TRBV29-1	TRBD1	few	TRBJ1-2	CSVRTGVYGYTF	TGCAGCGTTAGAACAGGGGTCTATGGCTACACCTTC
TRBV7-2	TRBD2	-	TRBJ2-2	CASSWSGAGGELFF	TGTGCCAGCAGCTGGAGCGGGGCGGGCGGGGAGCTGTTTTTT
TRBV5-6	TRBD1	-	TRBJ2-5	CASSPRVGQPYQETQYF	TGTGCCAGCAGCCCGCGGGTGGGACAGCCGTACCAAGAGACCCAGTACTTC
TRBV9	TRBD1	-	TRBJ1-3	CASSVVGTALSGNTIYF	TGTGCCAGCAGCGTAGTCGGGACAGCACTATCTGGAAACACCATATATTTT
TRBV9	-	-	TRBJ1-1	CASSVDGGGLNTEAFF	TGTGCCAGCAGCGTAGACGGGGGGGGCCTGAACACTGAAGCTTTCTTT
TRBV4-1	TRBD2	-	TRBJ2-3	CASSQTSSGTYTDTQYF	TGCGCCAGCAGCCAAACTAGTAGCGGGACTTACACAGATACGCAGTATTTT
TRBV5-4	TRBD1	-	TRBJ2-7	CASSFGQGDSEQYF	TGTGCCAGCAGCTTCGGTCAGGGGGATTCAGAGCAGTACTTC
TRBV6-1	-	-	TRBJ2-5	CASVTGWVAETQYF	TGTGCCAGCGTAACAGGGTGGGTCGCAGAGACCCAGTACTTC